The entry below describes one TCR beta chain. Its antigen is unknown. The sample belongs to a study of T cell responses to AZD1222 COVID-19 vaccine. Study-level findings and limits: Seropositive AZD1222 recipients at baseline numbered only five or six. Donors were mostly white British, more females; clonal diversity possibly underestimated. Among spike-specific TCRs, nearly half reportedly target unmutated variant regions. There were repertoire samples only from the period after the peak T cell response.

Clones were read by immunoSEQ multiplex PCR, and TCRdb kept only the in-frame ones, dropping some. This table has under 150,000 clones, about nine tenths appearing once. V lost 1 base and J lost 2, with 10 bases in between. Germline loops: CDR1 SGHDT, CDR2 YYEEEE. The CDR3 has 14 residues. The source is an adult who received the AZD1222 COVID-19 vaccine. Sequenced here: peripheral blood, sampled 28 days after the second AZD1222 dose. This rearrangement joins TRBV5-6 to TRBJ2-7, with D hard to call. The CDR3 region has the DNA TGTGCCAGCAGCTTGATTGGTGAGACCTACGAGCAGTACGTC. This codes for CASSLIGETYEQYV.